This T cell receptor (beta chain) stems from a study of cytomegalovirus exposure and HLA in healthy donors. A single count supports this clone. Healthy donors of bone marrow made up the group. Amplification used 60 Vbeta primers and 13 Jbeta primers. Using immunoSEQ multiplex PCR, the repertoire was profiled, and TCRdb retains in-frame clones only, with some absent. This sample has some 150,000 clones; 71% occur once, and the top ten carry approximately 2.8%. Germline V lookup: CDR1 KGHSH, CDR2 LQKENI. The V gene end was trimmed by 6 bases and the J gene end by 6 bases; junction bases not matched to a gene: 5. CDR3 length: 13 amino acids.

The sample was PBMCs. J is TRBJ1-2 and V is TRBV18, with 9 bases that match TRBD1. The sequence was obtained from a woman aged 25 to 45 in good health and CMV-seronegative. The CDR3 here is CASSSTGGDGYTF. The CDR3 nucleotides read TGTGCCAGCTCGTCAACAGGGGGCGATGGCTACACCTTC.